The text below deals with one T cell receptor (beta chain). This sample is part of a study of blood T cell repertoires in COVID-19. The assay was immunoSEQ multiplex PCR, and TCRdb's table has in-frame clones only and misses some. Of about 240,000 clones listed, 86% are singletons. The CDR3 has 17 amino acids. The chain couples TRBV21-1 to TRBJ2-2; TRBD2 was called by the table and not checked on the DNA. TRBV21-1 is a recognized pseudogene. The clonotype originates from a woman aged 45 to 65 with COVID-19, enrolled during active disease. The sequencing sample was made of peripheral blood. The CDR3 here is CASSKALPAAACRWLFF. CDR3 nucleotide sequence: TGTGCCAGCAGCAAAGCGCTCCCGGCAGCGGCCTGTCGATGGCTGTTTTTT.